There are many counts of the clone carrying this TCR beta chain. Its antigen remains unidentified. This sample was taken from a study of T cells in Graves' hyperthyroidism and ophthalmopathy. Whole-study findings and limits: Most thyroid clonotypes that were expanded above 0.001 also turned up in blood.

The source material, RNA transcripts, was used to amplify TCR beta CDR3 regions. HTBI primers were the set used in a first-round RT-PCR of the TCR CDR3. TCRdb reprocessed the multiplex PCR reads with MiXCR, giving one entry per CDR3 protein. The sample shows 250,000 to 300,000 distinct CDR3 sequences, 13% of them seen only once. The study excluded patients with uncontrolled infection, other autoimmune disease, pregnancy or lactation. Diagnoses were made from clinical symptoms, serum measures (thyroxine and TRAb), thyroid ultrasound and orbital computed tomography. At first hyperthyroidism diagnosis, before any ophthalmopathy symptoms, the blood sample was collected. This CDR3 has 13 residues. Deletions cut 2 bases from V and 8 bases from J, with 15 bases between. The germline V gene has CDR1 GTSNPN and CDR2 SVGIG (reference sequence).

This TCR was recovered from a young woman with Graves' hyperthyroidism that later progressed to Graves' ophthalmopathy. The sample consisted of blood. J is TRBJ1-1 and V is TRBV30; maybe TRBD1 (5 bases). CDR3 bases: TGTGCCTGGAGTCCGGGGGTCGGGGCCGAAGCTTTCTTT. This sequence encodes CAWSPGVGAEAFF.